Included here is one T cell receptor (beta chain) sequence, with context. Germline CDR1 and CDR2: MNHEY and SVGAGI. The CDR3 length is 12 residues. V shed 6 bases and J shed 5 bases, with 10 bases lying between them. The sample belongs to a study of blood T cell repertoires in COVID-19. Per the original methods: Scientists estimated how many nucleated cells there were by amplifying reference gene primers. Clones were sequenced by immunoSEQ multiplex PCR, and TCRdb holds only the in-frame ones, with some missing. The V and J calls and clone size were taken over from that table, and D and trimming were inferred from the DNA. The sample holds 390,000 or so clones; approximately 90% are singletons and the top ten take roughly 9.4%. Clinical history as reported by participants underpinned cohort assignment. All recovered Cohort 3 donors got two negative PCRs, got clearance, or saw symptom resolution.

This clonotype originated in a woman between 50 and 59 years old who had recovered from COVID-19. V gene TRBV6-5 combines with J gene TRBJ1-2; TRBD1 might be the D (5 bases). The sequencing input was PBMCs or T cells enriched from blood (not recorded which). As DNA, the CDR3 is TGTGCCAGCAGGGGGGGTGTTTATGGCTACACCTTC. This codes for CASRGGVYGYTF.